This record concerns one TCR beta chain sequence. Its antigen remains unidentified. This sample is drawn from a study of cytomegalovirus exposure and HLA in healthy donors. On the study more broadly: Researchers previously reported finding fewer than 120 million unique TCR beta sequences from 150 million to 200 million T cells. HLA-typed donors were the source of 82 million or so unique TCRs, which an early data release held. Study outcomes and limitations: Researchers counted around 180 TCR beta chains as cytomegalovirus-associated. One later analysis reportedly identified an Asian-associated ancestry cluster that showed fewer N-insertions than the approximately 670-donor mean.

Primers included in the PCR were 60 Vbeta and 13 Jbeta primers. Some clones are missing from TCRdb's copy, which holds only in-frame ones; the method was immunoSEQ multiplex PCR. This table has approximately 150,000 clones, approximately 79% appearing once. This CDR3 contains 13 residues. The germline V gene encodes CDR1 LNHDA and CDR2 SQIVND (reference sequence). Trimming removed 7 bases from V and 3 bases from J, with 7 bases in between. Sample: PBMCs. The TCR was taken from a male donor in good health and CMV-seronegative. The chain combines TRBV19 with TRBJ1-6; D gene unclear. As DNA, the CDR3 is TGTGCCAGTAAAGAGCTCTATAATTCACCCCTCCACTTT. Translating it yields CASKELYNSPLHF.